The source of this TCR beta chain is a study of T-cell reconstitution after alpha-beta-depleted transplantation in children. TCRbeta library preparation incorporated unique molecular identifiers. TCRdb fed the PCR reads into MiXCR, producing one record per CDR3 protein. The table shows approximately 110,000 distinct CDR3 sequences, with about 21% occurring only once. The sample holds a few counts of this clonotype. This material consisted of PBMCs, mostly from graft donor cells, taken 180 days after TCRalphabeta/CD19-depleted stem cell transplant. This receptor was identified in a male patient under 10 years old who had a stem cell transplant for chronic granulomatous disease, so the T cells may come from the graft donor.

CDR3 sequence reads: CASSRLMTGLSSTDTQYF. The CDR3 DNA sequence: TGTGCCAGCAGTCGGTTGATGACAGGGCTCTCTAGCACAGATACGCAGTATTTT. The rearrangement uses TRBV12-3 or TRBV12-4 and TRBJ2-3, with 7 bases matching TRBD1. The CDR3 spans 18 residues. With 5 bases clipped from V and 0 bases from J, the junction kept 14 bases outside the gene matches.